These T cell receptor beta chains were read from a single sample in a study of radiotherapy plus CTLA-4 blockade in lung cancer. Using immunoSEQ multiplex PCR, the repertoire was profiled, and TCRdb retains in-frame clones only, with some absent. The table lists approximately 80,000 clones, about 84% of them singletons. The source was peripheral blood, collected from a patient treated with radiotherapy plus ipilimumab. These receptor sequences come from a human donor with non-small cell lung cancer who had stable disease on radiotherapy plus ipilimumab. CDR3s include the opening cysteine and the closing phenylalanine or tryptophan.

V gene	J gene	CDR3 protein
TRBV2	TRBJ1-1	CASSVENLGRTEAFF
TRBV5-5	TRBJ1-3	CASSFSGQGRNTIYF
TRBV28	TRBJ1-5	CASRQQQSNQPQHF
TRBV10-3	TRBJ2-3	CASSPGLVGDTQYF
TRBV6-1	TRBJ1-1	CASSDGTGRNTEAFF
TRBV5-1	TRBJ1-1	CASSLKESGGNTEAFF
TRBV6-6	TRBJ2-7	CASSPLGEQYF
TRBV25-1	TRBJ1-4	CASSADRGGDEKLFF
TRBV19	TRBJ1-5	CASRPATGAYQPQHF
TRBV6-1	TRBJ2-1	CASSERDGSYNEQFF
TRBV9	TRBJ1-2	CASSVAYRADYGYTF
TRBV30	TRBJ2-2	CAWSGTRYTGELFF
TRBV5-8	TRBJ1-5	CASSMGSLSNQPQHF
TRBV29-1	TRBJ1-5	CSVRTGPNQPQHF
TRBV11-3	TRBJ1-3	CASSLGGVASGNTIYF
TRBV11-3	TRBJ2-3	CASSLGGQGATDTQYF
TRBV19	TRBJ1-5	CASSPQQGAGNQPQHF
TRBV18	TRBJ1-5	CASSWDRGIYQPQHF
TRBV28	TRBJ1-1	CASSSPQGLNTEAFF
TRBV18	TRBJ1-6	CASSHQGGWDSPLHF
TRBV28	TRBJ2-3	CASSLGQGTQYF
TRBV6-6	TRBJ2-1	CASSKRGAIENEQFF
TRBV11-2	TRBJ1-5	CASSLGQGKGQPQHF
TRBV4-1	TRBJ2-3	CASSHGNPNTQYF
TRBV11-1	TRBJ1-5	CASSEGDSNQPQHF
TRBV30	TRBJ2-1	CAWSPTSGTNEQFF
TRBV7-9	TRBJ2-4	CASSPESSLNIQYF
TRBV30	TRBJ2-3	CAWSYPGSSSTDTQYF
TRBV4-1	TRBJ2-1	CASSQEWREQFF
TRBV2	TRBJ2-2	CASSEGLAFTGELFF
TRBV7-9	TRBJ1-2	CASSLEGGAGGYTF
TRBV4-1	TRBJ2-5	CASSQVQGMRETQYF
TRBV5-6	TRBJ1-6	CASSLMQRSRSLHF
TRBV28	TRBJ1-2	CASSLRQFSYGYTF
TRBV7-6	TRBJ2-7	CASSLGGVSYEQYF
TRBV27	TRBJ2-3	CASSWRGVGGRDTQYF
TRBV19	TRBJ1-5	CASSIAMGKSNQPQHF